This T cell receptor beta chain was recovered during a study of regulatory T cells in long-lasting Graves disease. Background on the study: Positivity for TSH receptor antibodies plus over 5 years of antithyroid drugs meant persistent Graves' disease. Study conclusions and caveats: Among persistent patients, a larger number of public clonotypes were shared (about 2,700) than among newly diagnosed patients (about 970). Persistent cases favored TRBV28, TRBJ1-2 and TRBJ2-5.

In building TCR beta libraries, iRepertoire HTBI primers were used together with Arm-PCR of CDR3 regions. TCRdb independently ran MiXCR on the multiplex PCR reads; one entry per CDR3 protein. The table includes about 470,000 distinct CDR3 sequences, about 22% detected once. This clonotype has a handful of counts. Its matching antigen is unknown. The CDR3 sequence is 12 residues long. Per germline, CDR1 SEHNR and CDR2 FQNEAQ (reference sequence). Trimming took off 8 bases at V and 2 bases at J, with 9 bases between the two ends. Time point of the sample: persistent/refractory GD, antithyroid drugs over 5 years with positive TRAb. PBMCs were the source of the RNA used for TCR sequencing. As a group, patients came from one endocrinology department in Xi'an, China.

The source was peripheral blood mononuclear cells (PBMCs), collected when the disease was refractory, from a patient treated with antithyroid drugs. The chain has TRBV7-9 and TRBJ2-5; unclear D gene. The TCR comes from a female donor with Graves disease. CDR3 sequence: CASAKFQETQYF. The CDR3 coding sequence is TGTGCCAGCGCCAAGTTTCAAGAGACCCAGTACTTC.